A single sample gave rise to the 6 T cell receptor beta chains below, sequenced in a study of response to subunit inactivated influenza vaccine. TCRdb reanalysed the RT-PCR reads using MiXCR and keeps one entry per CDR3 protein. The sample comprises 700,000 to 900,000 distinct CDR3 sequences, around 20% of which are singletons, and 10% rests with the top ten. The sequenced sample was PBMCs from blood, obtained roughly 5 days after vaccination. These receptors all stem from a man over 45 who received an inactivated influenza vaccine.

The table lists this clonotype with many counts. CDR3 sequence (DNA): TGTGCCAGCAGCCTTTCAGGACAGGGGAGCAATCAGCCCCAGCATTTT. It codes for CASSLSGQGSNQPQHF. V usage is TRBV12-3 or TRBV12-4 and J usage is TRBJ1-5; 9 positions agree with TRBD1. This CDR3 has 16 residues. The V gene end was trimmed by 6 bases and the J gene end by 1 base; junction bases not matched to a gene: 7.

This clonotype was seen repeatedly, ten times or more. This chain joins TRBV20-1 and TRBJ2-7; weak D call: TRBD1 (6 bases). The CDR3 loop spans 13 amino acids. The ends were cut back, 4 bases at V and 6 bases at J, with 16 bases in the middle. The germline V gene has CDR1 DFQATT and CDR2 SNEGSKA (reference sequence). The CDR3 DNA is TGCAGTGCTACTAAGGGGGAGTTCGTCGAGCAGTACTTC. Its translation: CSATKGEFVEQYF.

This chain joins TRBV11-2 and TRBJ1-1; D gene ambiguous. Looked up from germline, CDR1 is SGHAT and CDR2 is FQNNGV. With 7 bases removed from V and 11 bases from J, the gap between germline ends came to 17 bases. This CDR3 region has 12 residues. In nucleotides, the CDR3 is TGTGCCAGCAACTCAAACGGGGTCGTCGCTTTCTTT. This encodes CASNSNGVVAFF.

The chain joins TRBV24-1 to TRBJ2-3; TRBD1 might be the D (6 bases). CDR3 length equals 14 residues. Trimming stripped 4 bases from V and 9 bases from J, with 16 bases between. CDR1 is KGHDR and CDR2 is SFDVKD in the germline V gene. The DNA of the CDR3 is TGTGCCACCAGTGACTCCGGGACAACCGAGACGCAGTATTTT. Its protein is CATSDSGTTETQYF.

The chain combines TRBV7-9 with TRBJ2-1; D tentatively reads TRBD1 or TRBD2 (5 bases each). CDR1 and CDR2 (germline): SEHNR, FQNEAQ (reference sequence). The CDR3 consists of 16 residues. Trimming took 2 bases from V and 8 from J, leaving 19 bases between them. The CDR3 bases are TGTGCCAGCAGCTTATGGGGGTCCGAGCCAGATGATGAGCAGTTCTTC. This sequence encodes CASSLWGSEPDDEQFF.

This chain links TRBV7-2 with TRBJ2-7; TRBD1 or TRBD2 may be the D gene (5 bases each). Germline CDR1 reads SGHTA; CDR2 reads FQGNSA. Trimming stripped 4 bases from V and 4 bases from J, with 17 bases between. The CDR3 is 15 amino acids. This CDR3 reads CASSSTGPAKYEQYF. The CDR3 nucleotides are TGTGCCAGCAGCTCCACGGGACCGGCTAAATACGAGCAGTACTTC.